Described below is a single T cell receptor beta chain sequence and its context. Its target is not known. This sample is part of a study of cytomegalovirus exposure and HLA in healthy donors. It was with 60 Vbeta and 13 Jbeta primers that the PCR ran. Sequenced by immunoSEQ multiplex PCR; TCRdb stores in-frame clones only, minus some. The sample carries 150,000 to 200,000 clones, around 88% recorded once. The germline CDR1 and CDR2 sequences are MNHEY and SMNVEV (reference sequence). Trimming stripped 6 bases from V and 0 bases from J, with 12 bases between. The CDR3 has 15 residues. Whole-study findings and limits: Later analysis identified a missense DCLRE1C variant that was linked to TCR beta V- and J-gene trimming.

The receptor was isolated from a man in his forties in good health and CMV-seropositive. The sequenced sample was PBMCs. V and J are TRBV27 and TRBJ2-1; a weak D match, TRBD2 (6 bases). Here the CDR3 reads CASRLSGSSYNEQFF. The CDR3 region has the DNA TGTGCCAGCAGACTATCCGGGAGCTCCTACAATGAGCAGTTCTTC.